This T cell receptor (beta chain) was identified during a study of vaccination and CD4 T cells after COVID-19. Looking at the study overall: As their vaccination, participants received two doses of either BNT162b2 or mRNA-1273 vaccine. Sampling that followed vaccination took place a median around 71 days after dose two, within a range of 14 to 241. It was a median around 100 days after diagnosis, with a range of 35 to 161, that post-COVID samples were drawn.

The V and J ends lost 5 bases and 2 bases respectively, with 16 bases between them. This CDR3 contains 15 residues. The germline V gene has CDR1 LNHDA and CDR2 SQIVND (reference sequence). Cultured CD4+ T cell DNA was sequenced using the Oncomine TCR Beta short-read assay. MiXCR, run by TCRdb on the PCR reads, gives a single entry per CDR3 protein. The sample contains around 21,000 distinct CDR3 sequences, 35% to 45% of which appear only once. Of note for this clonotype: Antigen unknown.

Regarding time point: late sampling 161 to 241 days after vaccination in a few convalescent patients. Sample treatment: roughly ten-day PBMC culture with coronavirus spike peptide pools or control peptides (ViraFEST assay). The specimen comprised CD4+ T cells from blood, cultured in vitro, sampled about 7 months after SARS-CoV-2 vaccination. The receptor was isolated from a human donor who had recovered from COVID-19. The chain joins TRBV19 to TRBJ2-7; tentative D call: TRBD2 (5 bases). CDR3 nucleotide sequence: TGTGCCAGTAGTTTCCGGGATCGAAGCGCCTACGAGCAGTACTTC. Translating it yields CASSFRDRSAYEQYF.